This T cell receptor (beta chain) was found in a study of T cell clones after liver transplantation. Study context: Standard immunosuppression, with no induction, continued until 12-24 months after transplant.

V lost 2 bases and J lost 0; bases outside the gene matches: 17. Germline V CDR1 and CDR2: MNHNS, SASEGT. The CDR3 runs 21 residues. Data came from immunoSEQ multiplex PCR; TCRdb stores just in-frame clones and leaves some out. The repertoire includes approximately 55,000 clones, 70% to 80% of them detected once, and 14% to 15% sits in the top ten. The V and J genes are TRBV6-1 and TRBJ2-3; 10 bases align to TRBD1. This TCR derives from a human donor who received a liver transplant. The specimen was CD4+ T cells from blood, collected before liver transplant. CDR3 protein: CASSEPVGTGALLRSTDTQYF. The CDR3, as DNA: TGTGCCAGCAGTGAACCCGTTGGGACAGGGGCCTTACTACGTAGCACAGATACGCAGTATTTT.